A single sample gave rise to the 22 T cell receptor beta chains below, sequenced in a study of T cells expressing NK-cell markers. TCRdb reprocessed the 5' RACE reads, keeping one entry per CDR3 protein, no DNA. This sample's clone table lists 500,000 to 700,000 distinct CDR3 sequences. The sequenced sample was blood T cells: a sorted CD56 or NKG2C T cell subset, CD4+ or CD8+ T cells, or bulk PBMC T cells (not recorded which). These receptors all stem from a man aged 18-30 years in good health.

The V and J genes are TRBV7-2 and TRBJ1-2; TCRdb indicates TRBD1, and absent DNA this call remains unverified. CDR3 length: 14 amino acids. Germline CDR1 SGHTA, CDR2 FQGNSA. The CDR3 spells CASSLEPGVYGYTF.

This rearrangement joins TRBV5-6 to TRBJ1-6; absent DNA, TCRdb's TRBD1 call cannot be checked. Germline lookup yields CDR1 SGHDT and CDR2 YYEEEE. The CDR3 has 12 residues. Here the CDR3 reads CASSLGTVPLHF. Full variable domain (rest looked up from reference TRBV5-6 and TRBJ1-6): DAGVTQSPTHLIKTRGQQVTLRCSPKSGHDTVSWYQQALGQGPQFIFQYYEEEERQRGNFPDRFSGHQFPNYSSELNVNALLLGDSALYLCASSLGTVPLHFGNGTRLTVT.

This chain links TRBV7-9 with TRBJ2-1; the D call from TCRdb, TRBD1, cannot be confirmed without DNA. The CDR3 covers 12 residues. Germline CDR1 and CDR2: SEHNR and FQNEAQ (reference sequence). The CDR3 sequence: CASEQGGNEQFF.

V and J are TRBV15 and TRBJ1-2; TCRdb indicates TRBD1, and absent DNA this call remains unverified. Germline V CDR1 and CDR2: LNHNV, YYDKDF (reference sequence). This CDR3 is built from 14 residues. CDR3 sequence: CATSTRQGSYGYTF.

The chain links TRBV10-3 to TRBJ2-3. CDR3 length: 14 amino acids. CDR1 is ENHRY and CDR2 is SYGVKD in the germline V gene. The CDR3 sequence: CAISVATSTDTQYF.

The chain has TRBV29-1 and TRBJ2-5; TCRdb's D gene call, TRBD2, goes unchecked for lack of DNA. The CDR3 runs 12 residues. Germline loops: CDR1 SQVTM, CDR2 ANQGSEA. The CDR3 is CSGQRGGETQYF.

The chain is built from TRBV20-1 and TRBJ1-5; TCRdb picks TRBD1, but there is no DNA to check that call. This CDR3 has 13 amino acids. CDR1 and CDR2 from the germline V gene are DFQATT and SNEGSKA (reference sequence). CDR3 in amino acids: CSAWDRGNQPQHF.

V and J are TRBV12-3 or TRBV12-4 and TRBJ2-1; TCRdb's D gene call, TRBD1, goes unchecked for lack of DNA. The CDR3 runs 15 residues. The CDR3 reads CASSFRTGVGDEQFF.

The gene calls are TRBV6-2 or TRBV6-3 and TRBJ2-2; the D call from TCRdb, TRBD2, cannot be confirmed without DNA. Germline V gives CDR1 MNHEY, CDR2 SVGEGT. This CDR3 is 15 amino acids long. CDR3 protein: CASNQRRGWTGELFF.

The chain employs TRBV11-2 and TRBJ1-2; without DNA, the TCRdb call of TRBD1 cannot be checked. Germline values: CDR1 SGHAT, CDR2 FQNNGV. The CDR3 contains 13 residues. CDR3 in amino acids: CASSSSRPEGYTF.

This chain connects TRBV7-2 to TRBJ1-1; TCRdb's D gene call, TRBD1, goes unchecked for lack of DNA. Germline assignment: CDR1 SGHTA and CDR2 FQGNSA. CDR3 length equals 16 residues. The CDR3 here is CASSFIMGAGVTEAFF.

The V and J genes are TRBV29-1 and TRBJ2-3; TCRdb designates TRBD1, a call that cannot be tested without DNA. Germline assignment: CDR1 SQVTM and CDR2 ANQGSEA. The CDR3 consists of 13 residues. CDR3 in amino acids: CSVEDHWGGTQYF.

V and J are TRBV20-1 and TRBJ2-5; TCRdb gives TRBD2 as the D gene, but with no DNA this cannot be confirmed. The CDR3 loop spans 15 amino acids. The germline gives CDR1 DFQATT, CDR2 SNEGSKA (reference sequence). The CDR3 is CSARSTSGYQETQYF.

The chain uses TRBV6-5 and TRBJ2-7. Per germline, CDR1 MNHEY and CDR2 SVGAGI. This CDR3 is 15 amino acids long. The CDR3 sequence: CASSYSSGLFYEQYF.

This chain joins TRBV29-1 and TRBJ1-3; TCRdb's D gene call, TRBD1, goes unchecked for lack of DNA. Per the germline V gene, CDR1 is SQVTM and CDR2 is ANQGSEA. The CDR3 runs 14 residues. The CDR3 reads CSVQTRQGGNTIYF.

The genes are TRBV6-5 and TRBJ2-3; TCRdb returns TRBD1, unconfirmable since there is no DNA. The CDR3 is made up of 16 amino acids. The germline gives CDR1 MNHEY, CDR2 SVGAGI. The CDR3 protein is CASSSRDRGRGDTQYF.

Here the CDR3 reads CASSEGGSPYEQYF. J is TRBJ2-7 and V is TRBV2; lacking DNA, the TRBD1 call made by TCRdb goes unchecked. Germline V gene data show CDR1 as SNHLY and CDR2 as FYNNEI. This CDR3 has 14 residues.

The chain recombines TRBV24-1 with TRBJ2-1; absent DNA, TCRdb's TRBD2 call cannot be checked. From germline, CDR1 is KGHDR and CDR2 SFDVKD. The CDR3 has 16 amino acids. The CDR3 is CATSDPLGLASDEQFF.

The chain couples TRBV4-3 to TRBJ2-7; TCRdb selects TRBD2, and the lack of DNA leaves this call unchecked. Per the germline V gene, CDR1 is LGHNA and CDR2 is YSLEER. The CDR3 is 16 amino acids. The CDR3 spells CASSQDWLAVFYEQYF.

The V and J genes are TRBV5-5 and TRBJ2-7; the D call of TRBD1 rests on TCRdb alone, since no DNA is present to check it. The V gene's germline CDR1 is SGHKS and CDR2 YYEKEE (reference sequence). CDR3 size: 16 residues. The CDR3 spells CASSFLPGQGAREQYF.

J is TRBJ2-6 and V is TRBV20-1; TCRdb selects TRBD1, and the lack of DNA leaves this call unchecked. The CDR3 covers 15 residues. Germline V gene data show CDR1 as DFQATT and CDR2 as SNEGSKA (reference sequence). CDR3 sequence: CSATTQGAGANVLTF.

The V gene is TRBV7-8, the J gene TRBJ2-7; TCRdb names TRBD2, which stays unverified in the absence of DNA. Germline CDR1 SGHVS, CDR2 FQNEAQ. The CDR3 has 15 residues. CDR3 protein: CASTLSGLAGYEQYF.